This T cell receptor beta chain was obtained from a study of T cells after yellow fever vaccination. One entry per CDR3 protein results from TCRdb running MiXCR on the 5' RACE reads. The sample records 450,000 to 550,000 distinct CDR3 sequences, roughly a fifth being singletons. This CDR3 comprises 12 residues. Trimming removed 4 bases at V and 5 bases at J, with 8 bases between. Germline V gene lookup returns CDR1 SGHTA and CDR2 FQGNSA. The table lists this clonotype with many counts. The receptor was derived from a man between 18 and 29 years old who received the YFV17D yellow fever vaccine. This specimen was PBMCs, taken about 21 days after the first yellow fever vaccination. The rearrangement joins TRBV7-2 to TRBJ2-5, with D hard to call. The CDR3, as DNA: TGTGCCAGCAGCTCTCCCGCTGAGACCCAGTACTTC. The encoded protein is CASSSPAETQYF.